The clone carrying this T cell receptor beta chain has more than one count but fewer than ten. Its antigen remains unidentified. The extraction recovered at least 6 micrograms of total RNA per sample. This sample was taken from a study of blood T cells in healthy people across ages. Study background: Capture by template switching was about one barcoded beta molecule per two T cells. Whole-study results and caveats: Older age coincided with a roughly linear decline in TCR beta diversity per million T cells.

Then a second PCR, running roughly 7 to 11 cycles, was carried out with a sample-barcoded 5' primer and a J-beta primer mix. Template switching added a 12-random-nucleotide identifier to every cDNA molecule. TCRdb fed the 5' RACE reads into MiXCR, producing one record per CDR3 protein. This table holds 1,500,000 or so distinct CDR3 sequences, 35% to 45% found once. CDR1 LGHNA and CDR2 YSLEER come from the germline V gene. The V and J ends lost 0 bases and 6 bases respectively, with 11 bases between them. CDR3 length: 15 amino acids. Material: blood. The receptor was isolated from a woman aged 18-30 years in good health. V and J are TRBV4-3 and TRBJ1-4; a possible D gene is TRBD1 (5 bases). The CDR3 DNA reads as TGCGCCAGCAGCCAAGATACCAGGGTGGATGAAAAACTGTTTTTT. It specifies CASSQDTRVDEKLFF.